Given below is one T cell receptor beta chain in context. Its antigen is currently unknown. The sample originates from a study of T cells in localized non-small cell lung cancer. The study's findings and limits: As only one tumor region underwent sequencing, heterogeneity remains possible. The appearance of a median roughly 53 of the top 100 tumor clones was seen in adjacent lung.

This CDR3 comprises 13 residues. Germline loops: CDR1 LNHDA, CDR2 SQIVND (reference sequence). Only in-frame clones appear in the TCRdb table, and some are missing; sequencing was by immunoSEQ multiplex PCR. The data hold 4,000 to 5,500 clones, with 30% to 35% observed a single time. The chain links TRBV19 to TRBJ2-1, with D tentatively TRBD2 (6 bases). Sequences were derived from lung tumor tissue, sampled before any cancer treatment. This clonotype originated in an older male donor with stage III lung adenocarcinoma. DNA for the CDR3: TGTGCAATTTCCCGGGAGAGTGGGAATGAGCAGTTCTTC. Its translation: CAISRESGNEQFF.